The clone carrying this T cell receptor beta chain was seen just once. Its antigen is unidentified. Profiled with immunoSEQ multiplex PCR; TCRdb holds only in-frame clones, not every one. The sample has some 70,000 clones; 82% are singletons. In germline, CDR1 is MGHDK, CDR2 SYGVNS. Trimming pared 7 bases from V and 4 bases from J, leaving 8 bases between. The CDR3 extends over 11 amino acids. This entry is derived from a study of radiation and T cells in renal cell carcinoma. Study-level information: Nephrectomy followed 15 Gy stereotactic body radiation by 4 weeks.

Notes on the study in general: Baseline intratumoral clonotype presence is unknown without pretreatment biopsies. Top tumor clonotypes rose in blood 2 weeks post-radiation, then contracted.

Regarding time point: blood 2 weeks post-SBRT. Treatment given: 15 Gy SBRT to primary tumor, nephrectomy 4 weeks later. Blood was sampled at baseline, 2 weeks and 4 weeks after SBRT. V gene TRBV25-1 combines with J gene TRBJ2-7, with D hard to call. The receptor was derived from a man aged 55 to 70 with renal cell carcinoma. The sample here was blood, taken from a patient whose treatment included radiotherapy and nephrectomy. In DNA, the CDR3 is TGTGCCAGCAAAGCCTTATACGAGCAGTACTTC. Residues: CASKALYEQYF.